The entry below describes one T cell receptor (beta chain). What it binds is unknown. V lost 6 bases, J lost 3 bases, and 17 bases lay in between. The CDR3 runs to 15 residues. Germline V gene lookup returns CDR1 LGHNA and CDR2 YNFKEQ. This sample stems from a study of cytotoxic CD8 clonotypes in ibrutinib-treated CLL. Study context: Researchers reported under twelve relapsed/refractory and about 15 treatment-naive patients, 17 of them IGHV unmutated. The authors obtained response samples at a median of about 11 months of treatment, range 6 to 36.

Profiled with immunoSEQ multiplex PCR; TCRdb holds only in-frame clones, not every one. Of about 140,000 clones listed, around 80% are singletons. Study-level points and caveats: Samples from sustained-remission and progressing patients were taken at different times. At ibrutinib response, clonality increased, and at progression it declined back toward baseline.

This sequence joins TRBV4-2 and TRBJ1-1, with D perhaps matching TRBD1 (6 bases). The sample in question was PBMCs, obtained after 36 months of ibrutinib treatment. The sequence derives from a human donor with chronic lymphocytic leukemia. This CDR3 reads CASSHRKQGYTEAFF. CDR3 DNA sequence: TGTGCCAGCAGTCACAGAAAACAGGGATACACTGAAGCTTTCTTT.